Here is one T cell receptor (beta chain) with its context. The antigen is not known. The V gene end was trimmed by 5 bases and the J gene end by 5 bases; junction bases not matched to a gene: 6. Germline V gene data show CDR1 as SGHAT and CDR2 as FQNNGV. The length of the CDR3 is 15 residues. This table comes from immunoSEQ multiplex PCR, and its TCRdb copy is limited to in-frame clones, with some not included. The data show 130,000 to 150,000 clones, over 80% seen once. The sample is drawn from a study of cytomegalovirus exposure and HLA in healthy donors. Separation from the 666-subject first cohort characterized the roughly 130-subject validation cohort, to which the donors belonged. Whole-study findings and limits: Using the classifier, cytomegalovirus status was reportedly diagnosed with high specificity and sensitivity. Over 150 TCR beta chains were listed as cytomegalovirus-associated.

Sequenced input: PBMCs. The sequence came from a young woman in good health and CMV-seropositive. The genes are TRBV11-2 and TRBJ2-1; the match to TRBD2 covers 10 bases. CDR3 loop: CASSPVAGGHNEQFF. The CDR3 nucleotides read TGTGCCAGCAGCCCTGTAGCGGGGGGTCACAATGAGCAGTTCTTC.